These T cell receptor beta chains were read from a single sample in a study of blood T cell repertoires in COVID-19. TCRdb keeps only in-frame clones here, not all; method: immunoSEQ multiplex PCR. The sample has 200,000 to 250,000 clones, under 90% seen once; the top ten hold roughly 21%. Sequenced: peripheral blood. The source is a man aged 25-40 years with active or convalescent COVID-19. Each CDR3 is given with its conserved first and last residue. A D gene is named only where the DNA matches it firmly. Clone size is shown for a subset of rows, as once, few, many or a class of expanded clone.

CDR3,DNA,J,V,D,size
CAIGLAENTGELFF,TGTGCCATCGGACTAGCGGAGAACACCGGGGAGCTGTTTTTT,TRBJ2-2,TRBV10-3,TRBD2,NA
CASSQQGIAEAFF,TGCGCCAGCAGCCAACAGGGGATTGCTGAAGCTTTCTTT,TRBJ1-1,TRBV4-1,NA,NA
CASSQERAARGTEAFF,TGTGCCAGCAGCCAAGAGAGGGCAGCTCGAGGGACAGAAGCTTTCTTT,TRBJ1-1,TRBV4-2,NA,NA
CSASVQGMVNEQFF,TGCAGTGCTAGTGTACAGGGTATGGTCAATGAGCAGTTCTTC,TRBJ2-1,TRBV20-1,NA,NA
CASSPPGTGELRQYF,TGTGCCAGCAGCCCCCCCGGGACAGGGGAACTAAGGCAGTACTTC,TRBJ2-7,TRBV3-1/TRBV3-2,TRBD1,few
CASSFRGGLYNEQFF,TGTGCCAGCAGCTTCCGGGGGGGGCTTTACAATGAGCAGTTCTTC,TRBJ2-1,TRBV7-6,TRBD2,few
CASSESGLDGSYEQYF,TGTGCCAGCAGTGAAAGCGGATTGGACGGCTCCTACGAGCAGTACTTC,TRBJ2-7,TRBV6-1,NA,NA
CASSIPDRETQYF,TGTGCCAGCAGTATCCCGGACAGGGAGACCCAGTACTTC,TRBJ2-5,TRBV28,TRBD1,NA
CATSDPGQGNNEQFF,TGTGCCACCAGTGACCCGGGACAGGGGAACAATGAGCAGTTCTTC,TRBJ2-1,TRBV24-1,TRBD1,NA
CASSEYRGPITEAFF,TGTGCCAGCAGTGAATACCGAGGGCCGATCACTGAAGCTTTCTTT,TRBJ1-1,TRBV25-1,NA,NA
CASSRADTQYF,TGTGCCAGCAGCCGTGCGGATACGCAGTATTTT,TRBJ2-3,TRBV6-5,NA,once
CSVEAGPNTEAFF,TGCAGCGTTGAGGCAGGGCCGAACACTGAAGCTTTCTTT,TRBJ1-1,TRBV29-1,NA,NA
CASSSDRVSTDTQYF,TGTGCCAGCAGCTCCGACAGGGTCTCCACAGATACGCAGTATTTT,TRBJ2-3,TRBV7-8,TRBD1,once
CASSIAGSDTQYF,TGTGCCAGTAGTATAGCAGGTTCAGATACGCAGTATTTT,TRBJ2-3,TRBV19,NA,NA
CAWSVYRGGSRETQYF,TGTGCCTGGAGTGTATACAGGGGGGGATCTCGGGAGACCCAGTACTTC,TRBJ2-5,TRBV30,NA,NA
CASTPSAGGGFGYTF,TGTGCCAGCACCCCCTCCGCAGGGGGCGGCTTTGGCTACACCTTC,TRBJ1-2,TRBV7-2,TRBD1,once
CASSHPGLIYGYTF,TGTGCCAGCAGCCACCCGGGACTGATCTATGGCTACACCTTC,TRBJ1-2,TRBV3-1/TRBV3-2,NA,NA
CASSNGLAVTEQYF,TGTGCCAGCAGCAACGGACTAGCGGTAACCGAGCAGTACTTC,TRBJ2-7,TRBV6-2/TRBV6-3,TRBD2,NA
CASSLATGAAIFYEQYF,TGCGCCAGCAGCTTGGCGACAGGGGCCGCCATCTTCTACGAGCAGTACTTC,TRBJ2-7,TRBV5-1,TRBD1,NA
CASRAPSGGAVGELFF,TGTGCCAGCAGGGCCCCTAGCGGGGGGGCAGTCGGGGAGCTGTTTTTT,TRBJ2-2,TRBV6-6,TRBD2,NA
CASSYRGDNEQFF,TGTGCCAGCAGCTACAGGGGGGACAATGAGCAGTTCTTC,TRBJ2-1,TRBV11-1,TRBD1,NA
CASSLGLAASSYEQYF,TGTGCCAGCAGCTTGGGGCTAGCGGCGAGCTCCTACGAGCAGTACTTC,TRBJ2-7,TRBV5-5,TRBD2,once
CASSPSPRRKFF,TGCGCCAGCAGCCCTTCCCCCAGGCGTAAGTTCTTC,TRBJ2-1,TRBV5-1,NA,once
CASSFRRNSPLHF,TGTGCCAGCAGCTTTCGCAGAAATTCACCCCTCCACTTT,TRBJ1-6,TRBV13,NA,NA
CASSYAGTDPYGYTF,TGTGCCAGCAGTTACGCCGGGACAGATCCTTATGGCTACACCTTC,TRBJ1-2,TRBV6-5,TRBD1,NA
CASGLEGVNQPQHF,TGTGCTAGTGGTTTGGAGGGGGTCAATCAGCCCCAGCATTTT,TRBJ1-5,TRBV12-5,NA,NA
CSVARGSGANVLTF,TGCAGCGTGGCGCGGGGCTCCGGGGCCAACGTCCTGACTTTC,TRBJ2-6,TRBV29-1,NA,NA
CASSLGTGGNGNTGELFF,TGTGCCAGCAGTTTAGGGACAGGGGGCAATGGGAACACCGGGGAGCTGTTTTTT,TRBJ2-2,TRBV27,TRBD1,NA
CSVQGRDRSELFF,TGCAGCGTTCAGGGGCGCGACCGCTCGGAGCTGTTTTTT,TRBJ2-2,TRBV29-1,NA,NA
CASGQGFGTEAFF,TGTGCCAGCGGTCAGGGTTTCGGCACTGAAGCTTTCTTT,TRBJ1-1,TRBV28,NA,NA
CASSGAGPSGANVLTF,TGTGCCAGCAGTGGGGCAGGTCCATCTGGGGCCAACGTCCTGACTTTC,TRBJ2-6,TRBV25-1,NA,NA
CASSQDGGGTGELFF,TGCGCCAGCAGCCAAGATGGGGGGGGCACCGGGGAGCTGTTTTTT,TRBJ2-2,TRBV4-3,TRBD2,NA
CASSVTGGNEQFF,TGTGCCAGCAGCGTTACAGGGGGGAATGAGCAGTTCTTC,TRBJ2-1,TRBV9,TRBD1,NA
CAWSVWASGGGYPGDTQYF,TGTGCCTGGAGTGTGTGGGCTAGCGGGGGGGGCTACCCGGGCGATACGCAGTATTTT,TRBJ2-3,TRBV30,TRBD2,NA
CASSLTTRPTSTDTQYF,TGTGCCAGCAGCCTCACGACTCGGCCAACCAGCACAGATACGCAGTATTTT,TRBJ2-3,TRBV7-9,NA,NA
CASSWTGGGTDTQYF,TGTGCCAGCAGCTGGACAGGGGGAGGCACAGATACGCAGTATTTT,TRBJ2-3,TRBV27,TRBD1,NA
CASSSGTTRDTEAFF,TGTGCCAGCAGTTCAGGGACAACACGCGACACTGAAGCTTTCTTT,TRBJ1-1,TRBV28,NA,NA
CASSSLWTEGYTF,TGTGCCAGCAGCTCCCTGTGGACAGAAGGGTACACCTTC,TRBJ1-2,TRBV7-9,NA,NA
CASSFAISGANVLTF,TGTGCCAGCAGTTTTGCGATTTCTGGGGCCAACGTCCTGACTTTC,TRBJ2-6,TRBV28,NA,NA
CASQDTYEQYF,TGTGCCAGCCAAGACACATACGAGCAGTACTTC,TRBJ2-7,TRBV2,NA,NA
CASKYAGDSGNTIYF,TGTGCCAGCAAATACGCCGGAGACTCTGGAAACACCATATATTTT,TRBJ1-3,TRBV2,NA,NA